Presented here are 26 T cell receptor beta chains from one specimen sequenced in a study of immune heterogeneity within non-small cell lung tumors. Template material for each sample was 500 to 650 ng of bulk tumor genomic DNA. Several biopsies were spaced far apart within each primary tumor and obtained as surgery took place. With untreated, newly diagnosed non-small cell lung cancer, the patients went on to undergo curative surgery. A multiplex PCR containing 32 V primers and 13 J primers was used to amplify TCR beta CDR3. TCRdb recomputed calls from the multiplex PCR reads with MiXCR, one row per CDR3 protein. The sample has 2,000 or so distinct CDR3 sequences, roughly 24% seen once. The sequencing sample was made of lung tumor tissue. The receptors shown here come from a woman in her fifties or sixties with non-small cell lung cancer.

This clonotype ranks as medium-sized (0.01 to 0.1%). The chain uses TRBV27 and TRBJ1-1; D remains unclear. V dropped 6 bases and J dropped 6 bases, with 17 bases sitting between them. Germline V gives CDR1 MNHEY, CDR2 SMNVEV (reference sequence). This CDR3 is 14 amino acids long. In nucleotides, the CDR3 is TGTGCCAGCAGGGTCCCTAACGTAGGAGCTGAAGCTTTCTTT. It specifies CASRVPNVGAEAFF.

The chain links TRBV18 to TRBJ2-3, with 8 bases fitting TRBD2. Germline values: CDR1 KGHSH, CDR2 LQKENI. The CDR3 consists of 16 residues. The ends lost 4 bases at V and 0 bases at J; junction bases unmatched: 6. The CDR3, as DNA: TGTGCCAGCTCACTCAATAGCGGGGCTAGCACAGATACGCAGTATTTT. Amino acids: CASSLNSGASTDTQYF. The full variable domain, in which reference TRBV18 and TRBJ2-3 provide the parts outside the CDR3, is NAGVMQNPRHLVRRRGQEARLRCSPMKGHSHVYWYRQLPEEGLKFMVYLQKENIIDESGMPKERFSAEFPKEGPSILRIQQVVRGDSAAYFCASSLNSGASTDTQYFGPGTRLTVL.

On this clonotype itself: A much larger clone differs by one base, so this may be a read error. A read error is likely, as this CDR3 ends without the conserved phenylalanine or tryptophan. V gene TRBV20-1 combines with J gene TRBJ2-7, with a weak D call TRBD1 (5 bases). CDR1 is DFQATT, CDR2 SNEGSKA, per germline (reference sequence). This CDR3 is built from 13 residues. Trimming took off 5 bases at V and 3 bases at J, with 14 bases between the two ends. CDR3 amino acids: CSAPDRVSYEQYL. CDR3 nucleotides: TGCAGTGCTCCCGACAGAGTTAGCTACGAGCAGTACTTA.

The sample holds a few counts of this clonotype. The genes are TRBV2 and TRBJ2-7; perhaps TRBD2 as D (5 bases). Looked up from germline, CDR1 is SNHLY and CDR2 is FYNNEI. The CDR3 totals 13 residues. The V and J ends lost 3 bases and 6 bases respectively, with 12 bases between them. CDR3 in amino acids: CASSDLARSEQYF. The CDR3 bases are TGTGCCAGCAGTGATCTAGCTAGGAGCGAGCAGTACTTC.

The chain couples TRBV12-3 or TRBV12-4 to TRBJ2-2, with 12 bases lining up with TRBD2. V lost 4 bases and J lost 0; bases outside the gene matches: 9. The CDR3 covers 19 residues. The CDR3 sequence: CASSYLTGLAGANTGELFF. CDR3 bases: TGTGCCAGCAGTTACCTAACGGGACTAGCGGGCGCGAACACCGGGGAGCTGTTTTTT.

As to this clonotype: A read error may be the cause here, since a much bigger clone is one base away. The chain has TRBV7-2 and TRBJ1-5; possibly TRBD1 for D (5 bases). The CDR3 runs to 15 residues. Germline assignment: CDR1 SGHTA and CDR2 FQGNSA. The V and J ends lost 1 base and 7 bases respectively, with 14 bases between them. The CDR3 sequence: CASSLGRQGRQPQHF. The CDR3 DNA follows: TGTGCCAGCAGCTTAGGACGGCAGGGAAGACAGCCCCAGCATTTT.

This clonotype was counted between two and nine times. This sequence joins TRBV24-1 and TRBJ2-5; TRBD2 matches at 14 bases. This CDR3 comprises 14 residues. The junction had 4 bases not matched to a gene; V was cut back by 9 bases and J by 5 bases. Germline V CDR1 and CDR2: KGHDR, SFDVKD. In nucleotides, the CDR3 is TGTGCCACCGGGACTAGCGGGAGTCAGGAGACCCAGTACTTC. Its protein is CATGTSGSQETQYF.

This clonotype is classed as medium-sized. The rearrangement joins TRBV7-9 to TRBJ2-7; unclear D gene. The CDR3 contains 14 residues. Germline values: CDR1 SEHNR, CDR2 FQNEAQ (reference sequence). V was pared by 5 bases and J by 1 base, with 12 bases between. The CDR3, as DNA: TGTGCCAGCAGCCCCAGCTCAGTTTCCTACGAGCAGTACTTC. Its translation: CASSPSSVSYEQYF.

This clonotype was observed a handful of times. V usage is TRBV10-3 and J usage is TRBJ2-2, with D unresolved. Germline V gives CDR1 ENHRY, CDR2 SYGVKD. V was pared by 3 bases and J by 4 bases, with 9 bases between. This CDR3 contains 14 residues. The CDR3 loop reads CAISDGVFTGELFF. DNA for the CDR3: TGTGCCATCAGTGATGGTGTCTTCACCGGGGAGCTGTTTTTT.

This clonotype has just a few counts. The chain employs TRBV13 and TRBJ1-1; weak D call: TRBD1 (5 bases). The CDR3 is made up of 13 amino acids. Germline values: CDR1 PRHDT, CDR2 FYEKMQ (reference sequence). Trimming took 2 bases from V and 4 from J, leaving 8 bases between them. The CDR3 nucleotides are TGTGCCAGCAGCTTACCCGACAGCACTGAAGCTTTCTTT. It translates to CASSLPDSTEAFF.

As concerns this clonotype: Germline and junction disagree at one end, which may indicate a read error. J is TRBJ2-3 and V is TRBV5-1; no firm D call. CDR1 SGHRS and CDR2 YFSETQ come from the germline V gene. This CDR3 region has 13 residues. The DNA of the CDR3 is TGCGCCAGCAGCTGGTCTCTCACAGATACGCATTATTTT. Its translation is CASSWSLTDTHYF.

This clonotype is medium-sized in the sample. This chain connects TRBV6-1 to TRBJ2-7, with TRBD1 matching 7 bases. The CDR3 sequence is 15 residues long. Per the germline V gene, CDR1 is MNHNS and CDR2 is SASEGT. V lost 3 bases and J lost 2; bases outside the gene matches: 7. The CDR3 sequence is CASSDSGTATYEQYF. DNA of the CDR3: TGTGCCAGCAGTGACTCCGGGACAGCTACCTACGAGCAGTACTTC.

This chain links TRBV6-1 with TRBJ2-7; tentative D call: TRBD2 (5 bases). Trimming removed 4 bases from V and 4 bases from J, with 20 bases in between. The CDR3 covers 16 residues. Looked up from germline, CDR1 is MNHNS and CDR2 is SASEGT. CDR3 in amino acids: CASSGQGAENRYEQYF. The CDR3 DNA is TGTGCCAGCAGTGGCCAAGGAGCGGAAAATAGGTACGAGCAGTACTTC.

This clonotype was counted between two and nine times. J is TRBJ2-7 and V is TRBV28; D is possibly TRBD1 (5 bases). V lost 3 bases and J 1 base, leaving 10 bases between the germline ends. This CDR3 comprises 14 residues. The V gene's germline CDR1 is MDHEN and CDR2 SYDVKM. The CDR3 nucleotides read TGTGCCAGCAGTTTTTTTAGGACATCCTACGAGCAGTACTTC. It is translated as CASSFFRTSYEQYF.

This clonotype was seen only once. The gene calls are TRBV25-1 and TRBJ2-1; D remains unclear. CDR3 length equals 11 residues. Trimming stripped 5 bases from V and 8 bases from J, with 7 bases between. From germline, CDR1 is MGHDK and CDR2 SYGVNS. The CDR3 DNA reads TGTGCCAGCAGTCCCATACATGAGCAGTTCTTC. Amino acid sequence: CASSPIHEQFF.

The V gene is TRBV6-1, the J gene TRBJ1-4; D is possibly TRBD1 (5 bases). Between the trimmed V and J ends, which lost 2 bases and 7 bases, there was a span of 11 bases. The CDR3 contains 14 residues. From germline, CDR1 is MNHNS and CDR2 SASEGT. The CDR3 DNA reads TGTGCCAGCAGTGAACGGGGAAGGGGTGAAAAACTGTTTTTT. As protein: CASSERGRGEKLFF.

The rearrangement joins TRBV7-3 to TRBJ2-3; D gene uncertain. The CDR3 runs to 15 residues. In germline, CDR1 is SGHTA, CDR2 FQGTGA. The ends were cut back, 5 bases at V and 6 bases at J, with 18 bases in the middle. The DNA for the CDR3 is TGTGCCAGCAGCCCTATAGCTTCGAGGTGTGATACGCAGTATTTT. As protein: CASSPIASRCDTQYF.

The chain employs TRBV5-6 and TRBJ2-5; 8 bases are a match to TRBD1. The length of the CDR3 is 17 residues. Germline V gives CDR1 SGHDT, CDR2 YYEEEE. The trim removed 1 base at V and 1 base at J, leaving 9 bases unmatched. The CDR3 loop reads CASSLNGQGAVQETQYF. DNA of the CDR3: TGTGCCAGCAGCTTGAATGGTCAGGGGGCGGTCCAAGAGACCCAGTACTTC.

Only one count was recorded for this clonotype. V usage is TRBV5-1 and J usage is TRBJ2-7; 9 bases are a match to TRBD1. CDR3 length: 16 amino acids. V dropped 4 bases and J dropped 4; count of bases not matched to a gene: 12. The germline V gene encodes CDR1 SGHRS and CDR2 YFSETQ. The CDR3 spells CASSDLSGTGLYEQYF. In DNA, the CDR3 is TGCGCCAGCAGCGATCTTTCCGGGACAGGGTTGTACGAGCAGTACTTC.

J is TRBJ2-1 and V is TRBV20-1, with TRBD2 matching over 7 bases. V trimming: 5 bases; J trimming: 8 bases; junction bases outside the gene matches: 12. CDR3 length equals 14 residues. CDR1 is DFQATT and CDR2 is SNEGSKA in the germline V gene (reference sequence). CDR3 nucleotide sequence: TGCAGTGCTCCTAAACCAGGACTAGTCGATGAGCAGTTCTTC. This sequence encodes CSAPKPGLVDEQFF.

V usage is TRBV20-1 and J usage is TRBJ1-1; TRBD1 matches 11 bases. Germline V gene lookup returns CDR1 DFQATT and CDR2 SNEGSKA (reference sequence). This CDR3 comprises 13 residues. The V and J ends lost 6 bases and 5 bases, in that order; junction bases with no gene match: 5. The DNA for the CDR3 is TGCAGTGCGGACAGGGGGCGCACAACTGAAGCTTTCTTT. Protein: CSADRGRTTEAFF.

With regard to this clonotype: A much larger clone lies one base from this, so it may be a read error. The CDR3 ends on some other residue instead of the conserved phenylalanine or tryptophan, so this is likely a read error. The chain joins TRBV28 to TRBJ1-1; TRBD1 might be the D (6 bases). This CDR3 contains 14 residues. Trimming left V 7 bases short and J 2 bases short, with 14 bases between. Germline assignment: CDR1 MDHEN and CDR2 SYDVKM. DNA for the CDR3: TGTGCCAGCATCGGGGGCGGGGGAAACACTGAAGCTTTCTCT. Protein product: CASIGGGGNTEAFS.

DNA of the CDR3: TGTGCCATCAGTGACGAAATAAACACTGAAGCTTTCTTT. Its protein is CAISDEINTEAFF. J is TRBJ1-1 and V is TRBV10-3; no definite D call. The CDR3 has 13 residues. V was pared by 3 bases and J by 2 bases, with 7 bases between. Germline assignment: CDR1 ENHRY and CDR2 SYGVKD.

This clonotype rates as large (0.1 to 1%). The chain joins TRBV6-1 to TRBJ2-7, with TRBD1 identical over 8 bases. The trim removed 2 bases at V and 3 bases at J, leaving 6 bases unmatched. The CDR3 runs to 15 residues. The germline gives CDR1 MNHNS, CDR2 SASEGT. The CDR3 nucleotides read TGTGCCAGCAGTGAAAGGGGGACAGGAGGCTACGAGCAGTACTTC. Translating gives CASSERGTGGYEQYF.

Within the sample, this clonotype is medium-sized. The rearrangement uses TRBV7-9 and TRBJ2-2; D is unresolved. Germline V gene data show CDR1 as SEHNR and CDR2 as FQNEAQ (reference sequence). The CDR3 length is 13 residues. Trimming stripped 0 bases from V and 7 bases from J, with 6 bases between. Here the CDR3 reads CASSLAWGGELFF. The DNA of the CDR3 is TGTGCCAGCAGCTTAGCTTGGGGCGGGGAGCTGTTTTTT. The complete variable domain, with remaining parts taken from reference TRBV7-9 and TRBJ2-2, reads DTGVSQNPRHKITKRGQNVTFRCDPISEHNRLYWYRQTLGQGPEFLTYFQNEAQLEKSRLLSDRFSAERPKGSFSTLEIQRTEQGDSAMYLCASSLAWGGELFFGEGSRLTVL.

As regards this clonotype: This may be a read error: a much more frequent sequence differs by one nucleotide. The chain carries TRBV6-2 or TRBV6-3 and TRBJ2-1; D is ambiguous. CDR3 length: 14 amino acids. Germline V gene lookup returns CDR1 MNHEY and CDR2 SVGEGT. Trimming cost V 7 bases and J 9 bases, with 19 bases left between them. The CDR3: CASIVSTGGIEQFF. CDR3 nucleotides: TGTGCCAGCATTGTATCGACCGGCGGCATTGAGCAGTTCTTC.